The 26 T cell receptor beta chains presented below share a single source sample, sequenced in a study of T cell clonotyping in hematopoietic cell transplantation. Profiled with immunoSEQ multiplex PCR; TCRdb holds only in-frame clones, not every one. The sample has several thousand clones, just under 80% seen once. The specimen comprised peripheral blood mononuclear cells, sampled 180 days after allogeneic stem cell transplant. These receptors were obtained from a male patient aged 70 to 79 who had an allogeneic stem cell transplant from an unrelated donor, so T cells may come from the graft donor. Some clones in this sample may be carry-over from other donors' samples.

This chain links TRBV10-3 with TRBJ2-5; 7 bases map to TRBD2. J was trimmed by 5 bases and V by 8 bases; bases with no gene match: 11. Per germline, CDR1 ENHRY and CDR2 SYGVKD. This CDR3 is 14 amino acids long. The CDR3 is CAIRAAGDRETQYF. The CDR3 DNA follows: TGTGCCATCCGGGCTGCGGGAGATCGGGAGACCCAGTACTTC.

On this clone: The same CDR3 arises from other DNA sequences in this sample as well. The chain employs TRBV5-1 and TRBJ2-7; 8 bases map to TRBD2. V shed 1 base, J shed 3 bases, and the junction held 6 bases outside the gene matches. Germline V CDR1 and CDR2: SGHRS, YFSETQ. CDR3 length: 15 amino acids. The CDR3: CASSLTSGAYYEQYF. The CDR3 nucleotides read TGCGCCAGCAGCTTGACTAGCGGAGCCTACTACGAGCAGTACTTC.

The chain recombines TRBV7-2 with TRBJ2-3, with D hard to call. The germline CDR1 and CDR2 sequences are SGHTA and FQGNSA. Trimming removed 5 bases at V and 5 bases at J, with 14 bases between. The CDR3 has 14 amino acids. The CDR3 DNA reads as TGTGCCAGCAGCCCTACAGACATTGGAGATACGCAGTATTTT. The encoded protein is CASSPTDIGDTQYF. Drawing the rest from reference TRBV7-2 and TRBJ2-3, the complete variable domain is GAGVSQSPSNKVTEKGKDVELRCDPISGHTALYWYRQSLGQGLEFLIYFQGNSAPDKSGLPSDRFSAERTGGSVSTLTIQRTQQEDSAVYLCASSPTDIGDTQYFGPGTRLTVL.

The V call is TRBV5-1, the J call TRBJ2-1; 9 bases are a match to TRBD1. The CDR3 has 15 amino acids. Unmatched junction bases numbered 0, after V lost 0 bases and J lost 2 bases. Per germline, CDR1 SGHRS and CDR2 YFSETQ. The CDR3 is CASSLGQGAYNEQFF. CDR3 nucleotide sequence: TGCGCCAGCAGCTTGGGACAGGGGGCCTACAATGAGCAGTTCTTC.

This chain links TRBV30 with TRBJ2-5; D is perhaps TRBD2 (6 bases). The germline V gene encodes CDR1 GTSNPN and CDR2 SVGIG (reference sequence). The CDR3 spans 12 residues. V was trimmed by 4 bases and J by 5 bases, leaving 11 bases between them. CDR3 nucleotides: TGTGCCTGGACTCCTCGGGGGGAGACCCAGTACTTC. Protein sequence: CAWTPRGETQYF.

V is TRBV7-8 and J is TRBJ2-7, with TRBD2 as a possible D gene (5 bases). V lost 7 bases, J lost 1 base, and 14 bases lay in between. Germline V gene lookup returns CDR1 SGHVS and CDR2 FQNEAQ. The CDR3 totals 14 residues. CDR3 loop: CASTLSGGSYEQYF. The CDR3, as DNA: TGTGCCAGCACCCTAAGTGGAGGTTCCTACGAGCAGTACTTC. Supplemented by reference TRBV7-8 and TRBJ2-7, the full variable domain reads GAGVSQSPRYKVAKRGQDVALRCDPISGHVSLFWYQQALGQGPEFLTYFQNEAQLDKSGLPSDRFFAERPEGSVSTLKIQRTQQEDSAVYLCASTLSGGSYEQYFGPGTRLTVT.

The chain carries TRBV5-1 and TRBJ1-3; a weak D match, TRBD1 (6 bases). The CDR3 sequence is 14 residues long. Germline values: CDR1 SGHRS, CDR2 YFSETQ. V lost 0 bases and J lost 8, with 12 bases in between. CDR3 sequence (DNA): TGCGCCAGCAGCTTGGCCCAGGGGACGGACACCATATATTTT. It is translated as CASSLAQGTDTIYF. Based on the CDR3 plus reference TRBV5-1 and TRBJ1-3, the full variable domain is KAGVTQTPRYLIKTRGQQVTLSCSPISGHRSVSWYQQTPGQGLQFLFEYFSETQRNKGNFPGRFSGRQFSNSRSEMNVSTLELGDSALYLCASSLAQGTDTIYFGEGSWLTVV.

The V call is TRBV6-1, the J call TRBJ2-5; 7 nucleotides agree with TRBD2. The CDR3 totals 13 residues. Germline CDR1 MNHNS, CDR2 SASEGT. With V trimmed by 6 bases and J by 4 bases, 5 bases remained unmatched. Written as DNA, the CDR3 is TGTGCCAGCAGGCCGGGGGGTGCAGAGACCCAGTACTTC. Translated, it gives CASRPGGAETQYF.

The chain couples TRBV7-9 to TRBJ2-7; 8 bases fit TRBD1. The CDR3 is made up of 18 amino acids. The ends lost 4 bases at V and 3 bases at J; junction bases unmatched: 17. Looked up from germline, CDR1 is SEHNR and CDR2 is FQNEAQ (reference sequence). The CDR3 region has the DNA TGTGCCAGCAGCTCCGGACAGGGTGGCATTGGTGGGGTCTACGAGCAGTACTTC. Translated, it gives CASSSGQGGIGGVYEQYF.

This clone was counted a few times. The rearrangement uses TRBV7-2 and TRBJ2-7; TRBD2 matches 7 bases. The germline V gene encodes CDR1 SGHTA and CDR2 FQGNSA. The CDR3 sequence is 14 residues long. Trimming removed 6 bases from V and 3 bases from J; junction bases left unmatched: 8. CDR3 residues: CASRASGSFYEQYF. CDR3 nucleotide sequence: TGTGCCAGCAGGGCTAGCGGTTCCTTCTACGAGCAGTACTTC.

Comments on this clone: An end of the junction differs from the germline gene, which may be a read error. The chain links TRBV5-6 to TRBJ2-7; D unclear. Germline loops: CDR1 SGHDT, CDR2 YYEEEE. This CDR3 is 16 amino acids long. This CDR3 reads CASSLDVSASSHEQYF. The CDR3 nucleotides read TGTGCCAGCAGCTTGGATGTATCGGCTTCCTCCCACGAGCAGTACTTC.

The V and J genes are TRBV19 and TRBJ2-1; D is perhaps TRBD1 (5 bases). Germline CDR1 and CDR2: LNHDA and SQIVND (reference sequence). The CDR3 contains 15 residues. V lost 9 bases and J 0 bases, leaving 15 bases between the germline ends. This CDR3 reads CASNQGASSYNEQFF. CDR3 DNA sequence: TGTGCCAGCAACCAAGGGGCGAGCTCCTACAATGAGCAGTTCTTC.

The rearrangement joins TRBV5-1 to TRBJ1-5; 7 bases are a match to TRBD1. The trim removed 4 bases at V and 5 bases at J, leaving 6 bases unmatched. This CDR3 has 14 residues. Germline V gene data show CDR1 as SGHRS and CDR2 as YFSETQ. The CDR3 region is CASSPGTADQPQHF. For the CDR3, the DNA is TGCGCCAGCAGCCCTGGGACAGCAGATCAGCCCCAGCATTTT.

This chain joins TRBV28 and TRBJ1-2, with 9 bases lining up with TRBD1. There are 13 residues in the CDR3. The germline V gene encodes CDR1 MDHEN and CDR2 SYDVKM. Trimming cost V 5 bases and J 8 bases; bases outside gene matches: 6. The CDR3 DNA sequence: TGTGCCAGCAGTCTACAGGGGGCTGGGGGCTACACCTTC. It yields the protein CASSLQGAGGYTF.

The V and J genes are TRBV30 and TRBJ1-5; no clear D. The CDR3 is 12 residues long. Germline assignment: CDR1 GTSNPN and CDR2 SVGIG (reference sequence). Trimming removed 2 bases from V and 2 bases from J, with 4 bases in between. CDR3 coding DNA: TGTGCCTGGAGTAGAGGCAATCAGCCCCAGCATTTT. This sequence encodes CAWSRGNQPQHF. Drawing the rest from reference TRBV30 and TRBJ1-5, the complete variable domain is SQTIHQWPATLVQPVGSPLSLECTVEGTSNPNLYWYRQAAGRGLQLLFYSVGIGQISSEVPQNLSASRPQDRQFILSSKKLLLSDSGFYLCAWSRGNQPQHFGDGTRLSIL.

This chain joins TRBV6-5 and TRBJ1-2; possible D gene TRBD1, 6 bases. The V end was cut by 6 bases, the J end by 5 bases, with 19 bases between. Looked up from germline, CDR1 is MNHEY and CDR2 is SVGAGI. The CDR3 consists of 15 residues. For the CDR3, the DNA is TGTGCCAGCAGAAGACGCAGCGGACAGACATATGGCTACACCTTC. As protein: CASRRRSGQTYGYTF.

This sequence joins TRBV28 and TRBJ2-5; the D is unclear. The length of the CDR3 is 15 residues. Looked up from germline, CDR1 is MDHEN and CDR2 is SYDVKM. V lost 1 base, J lost 0 bases, and 9 bases lay in between. The CDR3 nucleotides are TGTGCCAGCAGTTTATTCCGGACGGACCAAGAGACCCAGTACTTC. Residues: CASSLFRTDQETQYF. Complete variable domain (other parts from reference TRBV28 and TRBJ2-5): DVKVTQSSRYLVKRTGEKVFLECVQDMDHENMFWYRQDPGLGLRLIYFSYDVKMKEKGDIPEGYSVSREKKERFSLILESASTNQTSMYLCASSLFRTDQETQYFGPGTRLLVL.

The rearrangement uses TRBV29-1 and TRBJ2-5; 10 bases align to TRBD2. The CDR3 is made up of 14 amino acids. CDR1 SQVTM and CDR2 ANQGSEA come from the germline V gene. The junction had 10 bases not matched to a gene; V was cut back by 7 bases and J by 5 bases. The CDR3 reads CSGGGAGGLETQYF. For the CDR3, the DNA is TGCAGCGGGGGGGGAGCGGGAGGGCTCGAGACCCAGTACTTC.

The genes are TRBV25-1 and TRBJ2-5; 7 bases are shared with TRBD1. The J call could be wrong; TRBJ2-7 is a better fit for the DNA end. Germline assignment: CDR1 MGHDK and CDR2 SYGVNS. The length of the CDR3 is 13 residues. The CDR3 region is CASSGDRAYEQYF. The CDR3 DNA reads as TGTGCCAGCAGTGGGGACAGAGCCTACGAGCAGTACTTC.

The chain joins TRBV28 to TRBJ2-1, with D unclear. Germline CDR1 is MDHEN and CDR2 is SYDVKM. The CDR3 runs 11 residues. The V end was cut by 3 bases, the J end by 8 bases, with 5 bases between. CDR3 protein: CASSLTHEQFF. In nucleotides, the CDR3 is TGTGCCAGCAGTTTGACCCATGAGCAGTTCTTC.

This clone appeared once. CDR3 amino acids: CASSPGRAGGYEQYF. The DNA of the CDR3 is TGTGCCAGCAGCCCAGGGCGAGCGGGAGGGTACGAGCAGTACTTC. The gene calls are TRBV16 and TRBJ2-7, with 10 positions matching TRBD2. Germline V gene data show CDR1 as KGHSY and CDR2 as FQNENV. Trimming at V came to 4 bases and at J to 4 bases, leaving 7 bases not matched to a gene. CDR3 length equals 15 residues.

The rearrangement uses TRBV13 and TRBJ2-1; 8 bases line up with TRBD2. Per the germline V gene, CDR1 is PRHDT and CDR2 is FYEKMQ (reference sequence). J gave up 4 bases and V 6 bases, and 8 bases lay outside the gene matches. The CDR3 extends over 15 amino acids. Here the CDR3 DNA reads TGTGCCAGCAGTTCTACTAGCGGCCCTTACAATGAGCAGTTCTTC. Its translation: CASSSTSGPYNEQFF. The variable domain in full, completed from reference TRBV13 and TRBJ2-1, reads AAGVIQSPRHLIKEKRETATLKCYPIPRHDTVYWYQQGPGQDPQFLISFYEKMQSDKGSIPDRFSAQQFSDYHSELNMSSLELGDSALYFCASSSTSGPYNEQFFGPGTRLTVL.

In this sample, this clone turned up once. The V and J genes are TRBV6-5 and TRBJ1-1, with D perhaps matching TRBD1 (5 bases). With 3 bases removed from V and 4 bases from J, the gap between germline ends came to 18 bases. The CDR3 loop spans 16 amino acids. Germline CDR1 MNHEY, CDR2 SVGAGI. The CDR3 nucleotides are TGTGCCAGCAGTTATTTTCTTGGGGGAACGGTCACTGAAGCTTTCTTT. This encodes CASSYFLGGTVTEAFF.

The V gene is TRBV19, the J gene TRBJ2-7; the D gene is possibly TRBD2 (6 bases). V lost 3 bases and J lost 0, with 15 bases in between. The germline gives CDR1 LNHDA, CDR2 SQIVND (reference sequence). This CDR3 has 16 amino acids. The CDR3 loop reads CASSMGLFAGSYEQYF. The CDR3 coding sequence is TGTGCCAGTAGTATGGGACTTTTTGCGGGCTCCTACGAGCAGTACTTC.

The CDR3 coding sequence is TGTGCCAGCACTCAAACAGGGGTGCGAGGCTACACCTTC. Translating gives CASTQTGVRGYTF. The chain carries TRBV6-6 and TRBJ1-2; 7 bases agree with TRBD1. Trimming cost V 7 bases and J 8 bases; bases outside gene matches: 10. CDR3 length: 13 residues. The V gene's germline CDR1 is MNHNY and CDR2 SVGAGI (reference sequence).

The rearrangement links TRBV7-2 to TRBJ1-2; TRBD1 matches 9 bases. CDR3 size: 14 residues. After removal of 5 bases from V and 5 bases from J, the junction contained 6 bases not matched to a gene. Germline lookup yields CDR1 SGHTA and CDR2 FQGNSA. The CDR3 sequence: CASSATGGGYGYTF. In DNA, the CDR3 is TGTGCCAGCAGCGCGACAGGGGGAGGTTATGGCTACACCTTC.